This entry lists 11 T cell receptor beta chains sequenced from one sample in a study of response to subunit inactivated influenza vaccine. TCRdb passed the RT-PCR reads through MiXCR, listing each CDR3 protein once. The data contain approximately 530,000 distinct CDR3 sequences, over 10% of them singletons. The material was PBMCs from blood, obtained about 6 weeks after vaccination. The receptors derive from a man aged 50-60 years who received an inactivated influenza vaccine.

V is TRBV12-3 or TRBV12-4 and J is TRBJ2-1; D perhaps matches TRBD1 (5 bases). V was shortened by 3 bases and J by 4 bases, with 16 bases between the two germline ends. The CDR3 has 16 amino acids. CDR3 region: CASSLMGQTLYNEQFF. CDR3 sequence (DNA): TGTGCCAGCAGTTTGATGGGGCAGACACTGTACAATGAGCAGTTCTTC.

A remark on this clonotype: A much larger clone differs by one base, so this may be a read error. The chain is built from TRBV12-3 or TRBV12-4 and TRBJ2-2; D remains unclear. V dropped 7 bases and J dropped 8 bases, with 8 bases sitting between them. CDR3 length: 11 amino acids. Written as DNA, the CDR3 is TGTGCCAGCACACCTATAGGGGAGCTGTTTTTT. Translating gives CASTPIGELFF.

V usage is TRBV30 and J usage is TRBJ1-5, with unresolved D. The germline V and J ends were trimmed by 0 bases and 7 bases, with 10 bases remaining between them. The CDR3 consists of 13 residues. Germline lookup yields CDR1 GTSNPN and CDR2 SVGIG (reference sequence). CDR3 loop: CAWSVAGIQPQHF. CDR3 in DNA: TGTGCCTGGAGTGTTGCGGGGATCCAGCCCCAGCATTTT. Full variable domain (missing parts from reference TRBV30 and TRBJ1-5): SQTIHQWPATLVQPVGSPLSLECTVEGTSNPNLYWYRQAAGRGLQLLFYSVGIGQISSEVPQNLSASRPQDRQFILSSKKLLLSDSGFYLCAWSVAGIQPQHFGDGTRLSIL.

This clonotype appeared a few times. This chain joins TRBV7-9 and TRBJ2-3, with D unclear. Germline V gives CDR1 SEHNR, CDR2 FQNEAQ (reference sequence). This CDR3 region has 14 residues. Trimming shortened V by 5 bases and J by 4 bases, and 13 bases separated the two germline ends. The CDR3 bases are TGTGCCAGCAGCCCCGTCGTAGGAGCAGATACGCAGTATTTT. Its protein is CASSPVVGADTQYF.

The CDR3 here is CASNLRPTNEKLFF. The DNA for the CDR3 is TGTGCCAGCAATTTACGTCCAACTAATGAAAAACTGTTTTTT. The chain employs TRBV6-5 and TRBJ1-4; D uncertain. V lost 7 bases and J 0 bases, leaving 9 bases between the germline ends. Per the germline V gene, CDR1 is MNHEY and CDR2 is SVGAGI. CDR3 length equals 14 residues.

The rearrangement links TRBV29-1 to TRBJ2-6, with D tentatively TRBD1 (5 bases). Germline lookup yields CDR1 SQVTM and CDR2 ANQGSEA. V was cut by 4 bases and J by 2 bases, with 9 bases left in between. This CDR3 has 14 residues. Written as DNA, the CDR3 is TGCAGCGTTGGGGCAGGGCCTGGGGCCAACGTCCTGACTTTC. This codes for CSVGAGPGANVLTF.

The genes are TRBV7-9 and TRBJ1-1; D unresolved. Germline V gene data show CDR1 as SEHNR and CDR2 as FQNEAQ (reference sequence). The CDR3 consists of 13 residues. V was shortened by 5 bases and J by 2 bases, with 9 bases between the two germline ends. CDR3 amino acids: CASSIDFNTEAFF. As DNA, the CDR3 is TGTGCCAGCAGCATAGACTTTAACACTGAAGCTTTCTTT.

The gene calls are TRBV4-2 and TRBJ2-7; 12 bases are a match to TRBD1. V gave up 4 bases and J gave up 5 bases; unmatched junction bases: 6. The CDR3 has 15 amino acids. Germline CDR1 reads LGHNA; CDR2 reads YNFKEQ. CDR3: CASSPRDRGLNEQYF. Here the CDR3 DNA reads TGTGCCAGCAGCCCAAGGGACAGGGGGCTCAACGAGCAGTACTTC.

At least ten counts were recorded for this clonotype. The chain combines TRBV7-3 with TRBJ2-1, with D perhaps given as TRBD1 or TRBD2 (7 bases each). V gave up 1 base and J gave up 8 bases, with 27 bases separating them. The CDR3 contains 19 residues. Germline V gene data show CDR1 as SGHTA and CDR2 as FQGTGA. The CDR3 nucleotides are TGTGCCAGCAGCTTAAGAGGGGGCAAGCGGGACTACCCCGCGGATGAGCAGTTCTTC. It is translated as CASSLRGGKRDYPADEQFF. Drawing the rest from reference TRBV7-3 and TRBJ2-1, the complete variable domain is GAGVSQTPSNKVTEKGKYVELRCDPISGHTALYWYRQSLGQGPEFLIYFQGTGAADDSGLPNDRFFAVRPEGSVSTLKIQRTERGDSAVYLCASSLRGGKRDYPADEQFFGPGTRLTVL.

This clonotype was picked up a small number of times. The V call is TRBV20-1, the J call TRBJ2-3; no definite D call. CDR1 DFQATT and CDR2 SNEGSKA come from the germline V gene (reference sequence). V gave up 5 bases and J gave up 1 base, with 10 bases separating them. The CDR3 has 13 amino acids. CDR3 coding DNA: TGCAGTGCTCGCCCGGGCGGCACAGATACGCAGTATTTT. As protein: CSARPGGTDTQYF.

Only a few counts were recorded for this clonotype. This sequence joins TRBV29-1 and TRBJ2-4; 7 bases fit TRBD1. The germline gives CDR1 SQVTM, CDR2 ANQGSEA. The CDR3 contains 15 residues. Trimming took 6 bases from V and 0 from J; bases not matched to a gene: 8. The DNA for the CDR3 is TGCAGCGTCGCCGGGACAGCTCTAGCCAAAAACATTCAGTACTTC. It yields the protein CSVAGTALAKNIQYF.